One and the same sample provided the 14 T cell receptor beta chains below, sequenced in a study of T cells in Graves' hyperthyroidism and ophthalmopathy. Amplified TCR beta CDR3 regions came from RNA transcripts. A set of HTBI primers served as the primers for a first-round RT-PCR of the TCR CDR3. MiXCR, applied by TCRdb to the multiplex PCR reads, yields one record per CDR3 protein. This sample has 600,000 or so distinct CDR3 sequences; about 15% occur once, and the top ten carry around 13%. The sequenced sample consisted of blood. Every receptor here comes from a woman between 45 and 65 years old with Graves' ophthalmopathy.

This clonotype occurred many times. The V gene is TRBV3-2, the J gene TRBJ2-3. TRBV3-2 has pseudogene status. This CDR3 has 13 amino acids. CDR3 amino acids: CASSQDRPDTQYF. The CDR3 DNA is TGTGCCAGCAGCCAAGATCGGCCAGATACGCAGTATTTT.

In the case of this clonotype: A read error may explain this, as a much larger clone is one base away. This chain joins TRBV12-3 or TRBV12-4 and TRBJ2-7, with 10 bases that match TRBD2. There are 15 residues in the CDR3. The DNA of the CDR3 is TGTGCCAGCAGTTTAGCTAGCGGGAGGAGCTACGGGCAGTACTTC. Residues: CASSLASGRSYGQYF.

For the CDR3, the DNA is TGTGCCAGTAGAATCACTCTAGCGGCTTATAGCAATCAGCCCCAGCATTTT. This translates into CASRITLAAYSNQPQHF. The chain joins TRBV19 to TRBJ1-5; D remains unclear. In germline, CDR1 is LNHDA, CDR2 SQIVND (reference sequence). CDR3 length: 17 amino acids. V dropped 6 bases and J dropped 0 bases, with 18 bases sitting between them.

This clonotype was counted a few times. The chain employs TRBV20-1 and TRBJ1-2, with 9 bases matching TRBD1. The CDR3 length is 14 residues. V trimming: 7 bases; J trimming: 0 bases; junction bases outside the gene matches: 6. Germline V gene sequence: CDR1 DFQATT, CDR2 SNEGSKA (reference sequence). The CDR3 DNA sequence: TGCAGTGGTCCCAGACAGGGGGCTAACTATGGCTACACCTTC. It translates to CSGPRQGANYGYTF.

The sample holds a few counts of this clonotype. The chain has TRBV29-1 and TRBJ1-2, with a possible D match to TRBD1 (6 bases). This CDR3 spans 15 amino acids. Between the trimmed V and J ends, which lost 8 bases and 3 bases, there was a span of 22 bases. The V gene's germline CDR1 is SQVTM and CDR2 ANQGSEA. The CDR3 DNA sequence: TGCAGCACCCCCCGGTTGGGGGGCGCGGACTATGGCTACACCTTC. Translated: CSTPRLGGADYGYTF.

The chain carries TRBV19 and TRBJ1-5; D is uncertain. The CDR3 consists of 15 residues. V gave up 2 bases and J gave up 5 bases, with 13 bases separating them. CDR1 is LNHDA, CDR2 SQIVND, per germline (reference sequence). The CDR3 DNA reads TGTGCCAGTAGTATATTTTCGGCGGGAGATCAGCCCCAGCATTTT. As protein: CASSIFSAGDQPQHF.

In this sample, this clonotype turned up many times. This sequence joins TRBV20-1 and TRBJ2-5; D unresolved. Trimming shortened V by 6 bases and J by 5 bases, and 7 bases separated the two germline ends. This CDR3 is built from 10 residues. Germline V gene sequence: CDR1 DFQATT, CDR2 SNEGSKA (reference sequence). The CDR3 nucleotides read TGCAGTGCAGGTCAGGAGACCCAGTACTTC. This codes for CSAGQETQYF.

In this sample, this clonotype turned up a few times. The V call is TRBV6-2 or TRBV6-3, the J call TRBJ2-5; TRBD1 matches 11 bases. V dropped 7 bases and J dropped 6; count of bases not matched to a gene: 4. CDR3 length: 13 amino acids. Germline-derived CDR1 and CDR2 are MNHEY and SVGEGT. The CDR3 DNA follows: TGTGCCAGCAAATGGACAGGGGGCAAGACCCAGTACTTC. It codes for CASKWTGGKTQYF.

This chain links TRBV4-1 with TRBJ2-1, with D tentatively TRBD1 or TRBD2 (5 bases each). In germline, CDR1 is MGHRA, CDR2 YSYEKL. CDR3 length: 16 amino acids. The ends were cut back, 3 bases at V and 1 base at J, with 13 bases in the middle. The CDR3 region is CASSHSGTISYNEQFF. CDR3 coding DNA: TGCGCCAGCAGCCACTCCGGGACGATTTCCTACAATGAGCAGTTCTTC.

This clonotype was counted many times. This chain joins TRBV20-1 and TRBJ2-7; no clear D gene. V lost 1 base, J lost 2 bases, and 9 bases lay in between. The CDR3 is made up of 13 amino acids. Germline V gene data show CDR1 as DFQATT and CDR2 as SNEGSKA (reference sequence). In DNA, the CDR3 is TGCAGTGCTAGAGGGGTGAGAGCCTACGAGCAGTACTTC. Protein product: CSARGVRAYEQYF.

This clonotype appeared a few times. The chain recombines TRBV3-1 with TRBJ1-4, with a tentative D call TRBD1 (5 bases). The CDR3 is 16 residues long. CDR1 is LGHDT, CDR2 YNNKEL, per germline (reference sequence). The V and J ends lost 6 bases and 0 bases respectively, with 14 bases between them. The CDR3 DNA is TGTGCCAGCAGTTACGCCCCGACAGCAACTAATGAAAAACTGTTTTTT. Protein sequence: CASSYAPTATNEKLFF.

The sample holds many counts of this clonotype. The gene calls are TRBV24-1 and TRBJ2-1, with TRBD2 identical over 13 bases. This CDR3 spans 17 amino acids. Per germline, CDR1 KGHDR and CDR2 SFDVKD. After removal of 3 bases from V and 8 bases from J, the junction contained 9 bases not matched to a gene. As DNA, the CDR3 is TGTGCCACCAGTGATGGGGGACTAGCGGGATACGGTTATGAGCAGTTCTTC. Translation gives CATSDGGLAGYGYEQFF.

Here the CDR3 DNA reads TGTGCCAGTAGTATCAGCTCAGGGGCCAACGTCCTGACTTTC. It specifies CASSISSGANVLTF. The chain has TRBV19 and TRBJ2-6, with D unresolved. The CDR3 totals 14 residues. The V gene lost 3 bases and the J gene lost 4 bases, with 7 bases spanning the gap. Germline V gives CDR1 LNHDA, CDR2 SQIVND (reference sequence).

At least ten counts were recorded for this clonotype. The CDR3 DNA reads as TGTGCCAGCAGTTACGATCGGAGAGACTACGAGCAGTACTTC. Encoded protein: CASSYDRRDYEQYF. The chain couples TRBV6-2 or TRBV6-3 to TRBJ2-7; no clear D. Germline V CDR1 and CDR2: MNHEY, SVGEGT. This CDR3 is 14 amino acids long. Trimming removed 2 bases at V and 3 bases at J, with 11 bases between.